Listed here is a single T cell receptor beta chain. Which antigen it targets is not known. One base away there is no much larger clone; base qualities are not given. Each collaborating institution followed its own protocols to collect whole blood in K2EDTA tubes. For TCRbeta analysis, collaborators shipped samples as frozen whole blood, isolated PBMCs, or DNA extracted from either of those sample types. The data originate from a study of blood T cell repertoires in COVID-19 (dated by TCRdb to 2020 to 2021). For the wider study: Collaborator samples came from the United States, Italy and Spain and covered acute and convalescent phases of COVID-19. The material from the prospective study consisted of cDNA or gDNA derived from T cells, B-cell-depleted T cells, or PBMCs. Deeply sampled blood TCRbeta repertoires from subjects exposed to, actively infected with, or recovered from COVID-19 were included in the dataset. The repertoires were released in a freely available public database meant as a resource for research on the immune response to SARS-CoV-2. The samples were drawn from the first 160 participants of the ongoing ImmuneRACE study and from 1,254 subjects provided by 6 global collaborators. Nearly every sample came with metadata listing a de-identified subject ID, COVID-19 status, age in years and sex. Where HLA class I and class II types were available, the types were taken from metadata supplied by the sample provider, not from assay-based typing. The study at large found these results: The amount of clinical and demographic metadata varied by source and participant and was provided uncurated.

The CDR3 numbers 14 residues from cysteine through phenylalanine. Just CDR3 DNA is preserved here, 42 bases in frame from base 1. The germline V gene yields ENHRY for CDR1 and SYGVKD for CDR2. V lost 7 bases and J lost 5 bases; the stretch between them is 15 bases long. The immunoSEQ Assay, a bias-controlled multiplex PCR, was used to amplify TCRbeta CDR3 regions from genomic DNA. Under the source paper's analysis protocol: Within the assay, amplification of reference gene primers was used to estimate how many nucleated cells each sample contained. To quantify the absolute abundance of each unique TCRbeta CDR3 rearrangement, sequence reads were collapsed and filtered. For each sample, productive Simpson clonality was calculated as the square root of Simpson's diversity index across productive rearrangements. This immuneACCESS table, as held by TCRdb, lists in-frame sequences with V and J called but not all clones. Of the missing ones, under half trace to an unresolved V gene in checked studies; the others have no known cause. V, J and clone size were drawn from that table, and D and trimming were deduced from the DNA. Present in this sample are over 50,000 clones, roughly nine tenths of which were seen just once. 5.5% to 7.5% of the sample rests with the top ten.

The TCR sequence derives from a woman aged 55-69 years with active or convalescent COVID-19. The material sequenced was peripheral blood. In this chain, TRBV10-3 is recombined with TRBJ2-1; the D segment could be TRBD2, given 5 matching bases. The sequenced DNA is TGTGCCATCAAAAGGACTGGCTCAAACAATGAGCAGTTCTTC. Its coded protein is CAIKRTGSNNEQFF.